Detailed here is one TCR beta chain. A much larger clone lies a single base off, so this may be a read error. TCRdb fed the 5' RACE reads into MiXCR, producing one record per CDR3 protein. Among approximately 34,000 distinct CDR3 sequences listed, less than 6.5% were seen once. This record comes from a study of early T cells in non-severe SARS-CoV-2 infection. This CDR3 has 10 residues. Germline V gene lookup returns CDR1 SNHLY and CDR2 FYNNEI. Trimming took off 3 bases at V and 3 bases at J, with 0 bases between the two ends. This specimen consisted of whole blood, obtained at baseline. This clonotype was sampled from an adult who was a healthcare worker with PCR-confirmed SARS-CoV-2 infection or an uninfected control (not recorded which). This chain links TRBV2 with TRBJ2-7; D unclear. The DNA of the CDR3 is TGTGCCAGCAGTGACTACGAGCAGTACTTC. This codes for CASSDYEQYF.